Listed below are T cell receptor beta chains from one sample, sequenced in a study of T cell repertoires in aging, cancer and after chemotherapy. TCRdb reanalysed the multiplex PCR reads using MiXCR and keeps one entry per CDR3 protein. Of 4,900 or so distinct CDR3 sequences listed, more than 40% are singletons. Sequencing input: blood. All receptors derive from a human donor with a blood cancer. The CDR3 runs from the conserved cysteine through the conserved F or W. The D gene is left open where the match is weak. The listing skips clone size in some rows; elsewhere it reads once, few, many or a size class.

d_call: TRBD1
j_call: TRBJ2-1
v_call: TRBV6-5
clone_size: few
cdr3_aa: CARDRQGWYNEQFF
cdr3_nt: TGTGCCAGGGATCGACAGGGGTGGTACAATGAGCAGTTCTTC

d_call: .
j_call: TRBJ2-2
v_call: TRBV6-1
clone_size: .
cdr3_aa: CASRARPLGGELFF
cdr3_nt: TGTGCCAGCAGGGCCCGTCCCCTAGGCGGGGAGCTGTTTTTT

d_call: .
j_call: TRBJ2-7
v_call: TRBV30
clone_size: .
cdr3_aa: CAWSVKAGYEQYF
cdr3_nt: TGTGCCTGGAGTGTAAAAGCGGGCTACGAGCAGTACTTC

d_call: .
j_call: TRBJ2-2
v_call: TRBV29-1
clone_size: medium-sized
cdr3_aa: CSGKVGIRDGELFF
cdr3_nt: TGCAGCGGAAAGGTGGGAATACGGGACGGGGAGCTGTTTTTT

d_call: .
j_call: TRBJ2-3
v_call: TRBV6-6
clone_size: large
cdr3_aa: CASSRSGSPGTDTQYF
cdr3_nt: TGTGCCAGCAGTCGATCAGGGAGTCCAGGCACAGATACGCAGTATTTT

d_call: TRBD1
j_call: TRBJ1-2
v_call: TRBV5-1
clone_size: once
cdr3_aa: CASSFTGDYGYTF
cdr3_nt: TGCGCCAGCAGCTTTACAGGGGACTATGGCTACACCTTC

d_call: .
j_call: TRBJ2-7
v_call: TRBV6-2/TRBV6-3
clone_size: .
cdr3_aa: CASSDYEQYF
cdr3_nt: TGTGCCAGCAGTGATTACGAGCAGTACTTC

d_call: .
j_call: TRBJ2-1
v_call: TRBV6-6
clone_size: few
cdr3_aa: CASSWRADEQFF
cdr3_nt: TGTGCCAGCAGTTGGAGGGCCGATGAGCAGTTCTTC

d_call: TRBD1
j_call: TRBJ2-5
v_call: TRBV19
clone_size: few
cdr3_aa: CASSEDRSQETQYF
cdr3_nt: TGTGCCAGCTCTGAGGACAGGTCCCAAGAGACCCAGTACTTC

d_call: .
j_call: TRBJ1-5
v_call: TRBV20-1
clone_size: .
cdr3_aa: CSASAGIQPQHF
cdr3_nt: TGCAGTGCTAGTGCCGGCATTCAGCCCCAGCATTTT

d_call: .
j_call: TRBJ2-6
v_call: TRBV28
clone_size: .
cdr3_aa: CASSTYARVAGANVLTF
cdr3_nt: TGTGCCAGCAGTACATACGCCAGGGTTGCTGGGGCCAACGTCCTGACTTTC

d_call: .
j_call: TRBJ1-3
v_call: TRBV20-1
clone_size: .
cdr3_aa: CSAIQGSGNTIYF
cdr3_nt: TGCAGTGCTATACAGGGATCCGGAAACACCATATATTTT

d_call: .
j_call: TRBJ2-7
v_call: TRBV13
clone_size: .
cdr3_aa: CASSPRLGSYEQYF
cdr3_nt: TGTGCCAGCAGCCCCCGACTAGGCTCCTACGAGCAGTACTTC

d_call: .
j_call: TRBJ1-5
v_call: TRBV19
clone_size: .
cdr3_aa: CASTQEGKSNQPQHF
cdr3_nt: TGTGCCAGTACCCAAGAGGGGAAAAGCAATCAGCCCCAGCATTTT

d_call: TRBD1
j_call: TRBJ2-1
v_call: TRBV12-3/TRBV12-4
clone_size: few
cdr3_aa: CATGGLYNEQFF
cdr3_nt: TGTGCCACAGGGGGTCTATACAATGAGCAGTTCTTC

d_call: .
j_call: TRBJ1-1
v_call: TRBV6-5
clone_size: once
cdr3_aa: CASSSPDRNTEAFF
cdr3_nt: TGTGCCAGCAGTTCACCGGACAGGAACACTGAAGCTTTCTTT

d_call: TRBD2
j_call: TRBJ2-3
v_call: TRBV7-9
clone_size: .
cdr3_aa: CASKLLAEFTDTQYF
cdr3_nt: TGTGCCAGCAAACTCCTAGCGGAATTCACAGATACGCAGTATTTT

d_call: TRBD1
j_call: TRBJ2-6
v_call: TRBV12-3/TRBV12-4
clone_size: .
cdr3_aa: CASSPDRAGANVLTF
cdr3_nt: TGTGCCAGCAGCCCGGACAGGGCTGGGGCCAACGTCCTGACTTTC

d_call: .
j_call: TRBJ2-5
v_call: TRBV6-5
clone_size: few
cdr3_aa: CASSYSGGGGLDQETQYF
cdr3_nt: TGTGCCAGCAGTTACTCGGGAGGGGGAGGTCTGGACCAAGAGACCCAGTACTTC

d_call: TRBD1
j_call: TRBJ1-6
v_call: TRBV12-3/TRBV12-4
clone_size: .
cdr3_aa: CASSTGTALYSPLHF
cdr3_nt: TGTGCCAGCAGCACTGGGACAGCTCTTTATTCACCCCTCCACTTT

d_call: .
j_call: TRBJ1-1
v_call: TRBV6-6
clone_size: few
cdr3_aa: CASRGVGEAFF
cdr3_nt: TGTGCCAGCCGCGGCGTTGGTGAAGCTTTCTTT

d_call: .
j_call: TRBJ2-2
v_call: TRBV5-1
clone_size: .
cdr3_aa: CASSRRGTANTGELFF
cdr3_nt: TGTGCCAGCAGCAGGAGGGGGACAGCGAACACCGGGGAGCTGTTTTTT

d_call: TRBD2
j_call: TRBJ2-1
v_call: TRBV19
clone_size: few
cdr3_aa: CASSRGLAVSEQFF
cdr3_nt: TGTGCCAGTAGTAGGGGACTAGCTGTTAGTGAGCAGTTCTTC

d_call: .
j_call: TRBJ2-7
v_call: TRBV19
clone_size: few
cdr3_aa: CASSRNYEQYF
cdr3_nt: TGTGCCAGTAGCCGAAATTACGAGCAGTACTTC

d_call: .
j_call: TRBJ1-2
v_call: TRBV24-1
clone_size: .
cdr3_aa: CATSDPGGVYGYTF
cdr3_nt: TGTGCCACCAGTGATCCCGGGGGGGTCTATGGCTACACCTTC

d_call: TRBD2
j_call: TRBJ2-2
v_call: TRBV15
clone_size: few
cdr3_aa: CATSRTSRTGELFF
cdr3_nt: TGTGCCACCAGCAGGACTAGCCGGACCGGGGAGCTGTTTTTT

d_call: .
j_call: TRBJ1-5
v_call: TRBV5-5
clone_size: .
cdr3_aa: CASSLEAGKPQHF
cdr3_nt: TGTGCCAGCAGCTTGGAGGCAGGGAAGCCCCAGCATTTT